Here is one T cell receptor (beta chain) with its context. The antigen remains unidentified. TCRdb re-called the 5' RACE reads with MiXCR, one entry per CDR3 protein. The data contain hundreds of thousands of distinct CDR3 sequences, more than 8.5% of them singletons. The sample is drawn from a study of T cells after yellow fever vaccination. Study observations and caveats: CD4 and CD8 compartments shared a small share of clonotypes. Contamination of FACS-sorted repertoires by abundant clonotypes from the bulk population could occur. Detected again after the booster were most primary-vaccination clones, at almost 97% CD4 and roughly 88% CD8.

Germline V gene lookup returns CDR1 MDHEN and CDR2 SYDVKM. Between the trimmed V and J ends, which lost 6 bases and 4 bases, there was a span of 12 bases. This CDR3 has 14 residues. This material consisted of PBMCs, taken on the day of the first yellow fever vaccination. The receptor's source is a man between 18 and 35 years old who received the YFV17D yellow fever vaccine. J is TRBJ2-2 and V is TRBV28, with no clear D. CDR3 sequence: CASSVTDATGELFF. As DNA, the CDR3 is TGTGCCAGCAGCGTCACAGATGCCACCGGGGAGCTGTTTTTT.